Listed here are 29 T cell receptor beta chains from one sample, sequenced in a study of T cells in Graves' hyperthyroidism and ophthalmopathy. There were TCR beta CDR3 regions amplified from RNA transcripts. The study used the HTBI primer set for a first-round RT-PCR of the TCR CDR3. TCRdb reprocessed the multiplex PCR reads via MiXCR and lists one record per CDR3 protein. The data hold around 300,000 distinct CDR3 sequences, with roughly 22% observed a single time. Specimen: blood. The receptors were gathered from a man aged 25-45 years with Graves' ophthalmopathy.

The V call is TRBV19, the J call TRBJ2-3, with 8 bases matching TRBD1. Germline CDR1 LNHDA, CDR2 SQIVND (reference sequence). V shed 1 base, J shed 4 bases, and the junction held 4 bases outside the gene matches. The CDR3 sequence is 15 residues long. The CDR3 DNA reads TGTGCCAGTAGTATAGTTCAGGGGGCGGCAGATACGCAGTATTTT. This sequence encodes CASSIVQGAADTQYF.

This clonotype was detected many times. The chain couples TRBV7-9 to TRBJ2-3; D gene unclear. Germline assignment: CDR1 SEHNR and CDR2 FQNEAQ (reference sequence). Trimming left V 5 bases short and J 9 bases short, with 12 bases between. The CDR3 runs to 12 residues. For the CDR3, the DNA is TGTGCCAGCAGCCAGGACCAAGCAACGCAGTATTTT. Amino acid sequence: CASSQDQATQYF.

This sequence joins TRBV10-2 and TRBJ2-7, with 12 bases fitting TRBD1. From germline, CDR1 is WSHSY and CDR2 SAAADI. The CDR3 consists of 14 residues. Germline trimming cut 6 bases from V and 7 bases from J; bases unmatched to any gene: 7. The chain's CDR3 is CASRPGQGAREQYF. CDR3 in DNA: TGCGCCAGCAGACCGGGACAGGGGGCTAGGGAGCAGTACTTC.

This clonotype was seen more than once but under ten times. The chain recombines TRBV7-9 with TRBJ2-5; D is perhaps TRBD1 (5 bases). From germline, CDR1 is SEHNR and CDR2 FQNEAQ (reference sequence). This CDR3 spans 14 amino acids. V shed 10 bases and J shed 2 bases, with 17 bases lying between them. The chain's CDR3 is CATAWLTAQETQYF. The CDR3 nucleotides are TGTGCCACGGCCTGGTTGACAGCTCAAGAGACCCAGTACTTC.

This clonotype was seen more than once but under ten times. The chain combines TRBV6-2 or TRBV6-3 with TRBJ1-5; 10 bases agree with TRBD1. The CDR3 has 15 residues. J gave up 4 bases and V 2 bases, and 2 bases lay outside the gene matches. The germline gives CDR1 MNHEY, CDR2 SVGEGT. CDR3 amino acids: CASSYVDRGNQPQHF. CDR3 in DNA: TGTGCCAGCAGTTACGTGGACAGGGGGAATCAGCCCCAGCATTTT.

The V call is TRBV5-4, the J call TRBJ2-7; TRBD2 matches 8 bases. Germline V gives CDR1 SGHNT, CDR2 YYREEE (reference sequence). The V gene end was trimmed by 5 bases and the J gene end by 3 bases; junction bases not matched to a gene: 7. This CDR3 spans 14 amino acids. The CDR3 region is CASSKAGLGYEQYF. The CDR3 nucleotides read TGTGCCAGCAGTAAGGCGGGACTAGGCTACGAGCAGTACTTC.

The CDR3 loop reads CASSVTLRDPYNEQFF. Written as DNA, the CDR3 is TGTGCCAGTAGTGTGACATTACGGGATCCCTACAATGAGCAGTTCTTC. This chain uses TRBV19 with TRBJ2-1, with D tentatively TRBD2 (5 bases). Germline CDR1 LNHDA, CDR2 SQIVND (reference sequence). V shed 5 bases and J shed 2 bases, with 16 bases lying between them. This CDR3 has 16 amino acids.

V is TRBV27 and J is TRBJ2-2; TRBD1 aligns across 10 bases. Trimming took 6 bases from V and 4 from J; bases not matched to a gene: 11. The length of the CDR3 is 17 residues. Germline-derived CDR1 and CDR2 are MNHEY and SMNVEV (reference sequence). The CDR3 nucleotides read TGTGCCAGCAGCTATCGGGGGACAGGGGATCTCACCGGGGAGCTGTTTTTT. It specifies CASSYRGTGDLTGELFF.

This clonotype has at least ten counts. The CDR3 nucleotides are TGTGCCAGCAACGAACTAGCGGGACGGTTGGATACGCAGTATTTT. It translates to CASNELAGRLDTQYF. V gene TRBV12-3 or TRBV12-4 combines with J gene TRBJ2-3; 10 bases map to TRBD2. This CDR3 spans 15 amino acids. Losses at the gene ends were 7 bases for V and 6 bases for J; bases not matched to a gene: 10.

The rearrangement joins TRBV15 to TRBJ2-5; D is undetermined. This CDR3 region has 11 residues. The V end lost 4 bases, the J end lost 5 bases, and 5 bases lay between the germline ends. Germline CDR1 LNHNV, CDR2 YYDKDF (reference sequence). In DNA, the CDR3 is TGTGCCACCAGCATTGAGGAGACCCAGTACTTC. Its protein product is CATSIEETQYF.

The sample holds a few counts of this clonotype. CDR3 residues: CAWAQGQNEQYF. The CDR3, as DNA: TGTGCCTGGGCCCAGGGGCAAAACGAGCAGTACTTC. This chain joins TRBV30 and TRBJ2-7; D might be TRBD1 (6 bases). Trimming removed 5 bases from V and 5 bases from J, with 13 bases in between. The germline CDR1 and CDR2 sequences are GTSNPN and SVGIG (reference sequence). The CDR3 length is 12 residues.

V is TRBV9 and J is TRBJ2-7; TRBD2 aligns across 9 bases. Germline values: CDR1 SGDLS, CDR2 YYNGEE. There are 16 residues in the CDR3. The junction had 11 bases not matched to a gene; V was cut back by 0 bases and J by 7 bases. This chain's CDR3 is CASSVVGTSSLDEQYF. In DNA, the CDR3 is TGTGCCAGCAGCGTAGTTGGGACTAGCAGTCTGGATGAGCAGTACTTC. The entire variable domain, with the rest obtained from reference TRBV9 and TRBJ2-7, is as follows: DSGVTQTPKHLITATGQRVTLRCSPRSGDLSVYWYQQSLDQGLQFLIQYYNGEERAKGNILERFSAQQFPDLHSELNLSSLELGDSALYFCASSVVGTSSLDEQYFGPGTRLTVT.

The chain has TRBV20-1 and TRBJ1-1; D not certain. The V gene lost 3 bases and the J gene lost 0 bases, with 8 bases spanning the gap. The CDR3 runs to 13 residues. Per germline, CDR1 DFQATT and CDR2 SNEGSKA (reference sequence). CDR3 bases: TGCAGTGCTAGTCGGGAGATGAACACTGAAGCTTTCTTT. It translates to CSASREMNTEAFF.

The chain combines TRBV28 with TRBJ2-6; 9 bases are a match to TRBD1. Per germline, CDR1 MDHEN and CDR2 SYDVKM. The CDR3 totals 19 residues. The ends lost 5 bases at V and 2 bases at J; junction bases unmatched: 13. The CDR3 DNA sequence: TGTGCCAGCAGTCTGCCCCTACAGGGGGCAGTAACTGGGGCCAACGTCCTGACTTTC. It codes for CASSLPLQGAVTGANVLTF. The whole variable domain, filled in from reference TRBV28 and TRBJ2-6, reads DVKVTQSSRYLVKRTGEKVFLECVQDMDHENMFWYRQDPGLGLRLIYFSYDVKMKEKGDIPEGYSVSREKKERFSLILESASTNQTSMYLCASSLPLQGAVTGANVLTFGAGSRLTVL.

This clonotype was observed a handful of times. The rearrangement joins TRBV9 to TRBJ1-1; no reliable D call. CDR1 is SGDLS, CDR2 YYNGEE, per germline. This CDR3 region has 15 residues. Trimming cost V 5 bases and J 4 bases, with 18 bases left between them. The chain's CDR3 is CASSPDPGRVTEAFF. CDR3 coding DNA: TGTGCCAGCAGTCCGGATCCGGGGAGGGTCACTGAAGCTTTCTTT. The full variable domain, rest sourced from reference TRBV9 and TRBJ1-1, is DSGVTQTPKHLITATGQRVTLRCSPRSGDLSVYWYQQSLDQGLQFLIQYYNGEERAKGNILERFSAQQFPDLHSELNLSSLELGDSALYFCASSPDPGRVTEAFFGQGTRLTVV.

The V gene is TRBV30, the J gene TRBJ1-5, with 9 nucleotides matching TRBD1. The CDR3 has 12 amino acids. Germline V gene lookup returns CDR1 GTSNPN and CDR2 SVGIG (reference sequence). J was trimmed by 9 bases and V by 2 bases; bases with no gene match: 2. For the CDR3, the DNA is TGTGCCTGGAGTACAGGGGGCAGGCCCCAGCATTTT. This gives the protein CAWSTGGRPQHF.

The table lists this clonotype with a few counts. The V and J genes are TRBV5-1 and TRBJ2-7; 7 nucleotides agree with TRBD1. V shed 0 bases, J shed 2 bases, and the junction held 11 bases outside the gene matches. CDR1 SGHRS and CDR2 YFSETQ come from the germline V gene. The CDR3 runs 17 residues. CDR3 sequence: CASSLGRQGTLTYEQYF. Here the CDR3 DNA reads TGCGCCAGCAGCTTGGGGAGACAGGGCACATTAACCTACGAGCAGTACTTC.

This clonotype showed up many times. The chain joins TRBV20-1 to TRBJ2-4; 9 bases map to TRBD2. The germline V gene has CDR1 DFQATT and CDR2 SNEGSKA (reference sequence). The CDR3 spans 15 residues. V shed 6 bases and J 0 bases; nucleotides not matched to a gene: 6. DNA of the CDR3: TGCAGTGCAGAACTAGCGGGTTTAGCCAAAAACATTCAGTACTTC. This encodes CSAELAGLAKNIQYF.

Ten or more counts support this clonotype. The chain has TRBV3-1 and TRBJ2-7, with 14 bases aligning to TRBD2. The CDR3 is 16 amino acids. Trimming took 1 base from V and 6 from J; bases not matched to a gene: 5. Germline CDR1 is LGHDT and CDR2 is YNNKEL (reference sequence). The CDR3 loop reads CASSQGRGLAGVEQYF. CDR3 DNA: TGTGCCAGCAGCCAAGGTCGGGGACTAGCGGGAGTCGAGCAGTACTTC.

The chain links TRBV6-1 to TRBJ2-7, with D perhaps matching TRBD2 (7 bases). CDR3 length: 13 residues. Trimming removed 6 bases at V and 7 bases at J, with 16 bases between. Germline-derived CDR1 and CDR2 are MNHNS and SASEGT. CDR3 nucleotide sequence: TGTGCCAGCAGCCGAGGGGGGGAGCGGGAGCAGTACTTC. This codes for CASSRGGEREQYF.

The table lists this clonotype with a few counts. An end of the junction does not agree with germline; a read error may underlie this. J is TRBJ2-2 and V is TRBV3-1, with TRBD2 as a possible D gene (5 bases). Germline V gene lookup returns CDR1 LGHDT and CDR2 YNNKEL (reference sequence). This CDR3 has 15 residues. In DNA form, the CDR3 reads TGTGCCAGCAGCCCTCTCCAAGCGAACACCGGGGAGCTGTCTTTT. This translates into CASSPLQANTGELSF.

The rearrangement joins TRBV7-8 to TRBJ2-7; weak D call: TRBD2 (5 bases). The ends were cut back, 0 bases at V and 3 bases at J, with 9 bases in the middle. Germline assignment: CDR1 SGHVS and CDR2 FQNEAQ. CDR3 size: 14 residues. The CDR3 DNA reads TGTGCCAGCAGCTTAGCTAGCGCAAACTACGAGCAGTACTTC. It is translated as CASSLASANYEQYF. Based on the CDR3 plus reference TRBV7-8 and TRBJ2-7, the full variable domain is GAGVSQSPRYKVAKRGQDVALRCDPISGHVSLFWYQQALGQGPEFLTYFQNEAQLDKSGLPSDRFFAERPEGSVSTLKIQRTQQEDSAVYLCASSLASANYEQYFGPGTRLTVT.

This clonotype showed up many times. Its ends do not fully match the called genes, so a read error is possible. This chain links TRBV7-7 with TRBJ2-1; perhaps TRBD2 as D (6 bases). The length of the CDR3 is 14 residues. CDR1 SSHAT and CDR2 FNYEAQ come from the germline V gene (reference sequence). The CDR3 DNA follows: TGTGCTAGCAGCGTAGAGGGACTTCACAATGAGCAGTTCTTC. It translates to CASSVEGLHNEQFF. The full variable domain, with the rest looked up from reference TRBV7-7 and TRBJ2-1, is GAGVSQSPRYKVTKRGQDVTLRCDPISSHATLYWYQQALGQGPEFLTYFNYEAQPDKSGLPSDRFSAERPEGSISTLTIQRTEQRDSAMYRCASSVEGLHNEQFFGPGTRLTVL.

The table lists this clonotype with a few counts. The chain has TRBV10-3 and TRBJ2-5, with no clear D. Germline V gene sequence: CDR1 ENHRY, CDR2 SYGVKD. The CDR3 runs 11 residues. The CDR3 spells CATSNQETQYF. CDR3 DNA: TGTGCGACTTCGAACCAAGAGACCCAGTACTTC.

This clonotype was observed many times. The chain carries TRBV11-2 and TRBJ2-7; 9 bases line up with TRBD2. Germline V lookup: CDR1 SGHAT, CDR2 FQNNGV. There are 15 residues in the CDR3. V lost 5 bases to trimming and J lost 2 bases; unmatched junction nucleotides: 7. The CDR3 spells CASSLGLATAYEQYF. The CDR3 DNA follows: TGTGCCAGCAGCCTCGGACTAGCGACGGCCTACGAGCAGTACTTC.

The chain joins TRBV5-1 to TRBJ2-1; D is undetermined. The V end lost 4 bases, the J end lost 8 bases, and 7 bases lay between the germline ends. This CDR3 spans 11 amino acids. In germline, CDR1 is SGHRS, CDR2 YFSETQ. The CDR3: CASSARYEQFF. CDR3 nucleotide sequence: TGCGCCAGCAGCGCGAGGTATGAGCAGTTCTTC.

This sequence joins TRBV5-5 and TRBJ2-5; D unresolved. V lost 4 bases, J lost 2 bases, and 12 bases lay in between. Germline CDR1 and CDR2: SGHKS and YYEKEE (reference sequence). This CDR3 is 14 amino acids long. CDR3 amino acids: CASSHRNGQETQYF. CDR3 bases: TGTGCCAGCAGCCACCGGAACGGACAAGAGACCCAGTACTTC.

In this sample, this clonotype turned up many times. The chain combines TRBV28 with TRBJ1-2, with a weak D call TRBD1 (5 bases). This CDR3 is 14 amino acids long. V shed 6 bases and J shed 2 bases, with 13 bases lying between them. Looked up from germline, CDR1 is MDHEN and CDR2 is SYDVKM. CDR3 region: CASRSPGPNYGYTF. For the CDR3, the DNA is TGTGCCAGCAGATCACCGGGACCCAACTATGGCTACACCTTC.

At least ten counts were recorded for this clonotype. For the CDR3, the DNA is TGTGCCTGGAGTGTGGGACAGGGGATGTCTGGCTACACCTTC. It yields the protein CAWSVGQGMSGYTF. The rearrangement joins TRBV30 to TRBJ1-2, with 10 bases identical to TRBD1. Unmatched junction bases numbered 5, after V lost 0 bases and J lost 7 bases. CDR3 size: 14 residues. From germline, CDR1 is GTSNPN and CDR2 SVGIG (reference sequence).